One and the same sample provided the 11 T cell receptor beta chains below, sequenced in a study of blood T cell repertoires in COVID-19. The method was immunoSEQ multiplex PCR; TCRdb's version includes in-frame clones alone and lacks a portion of them. The profile covers approximately 80,000 clones, with 65% to 90% appearing a single time and roughly 8.9% taken by the ten largest. Sequences were obtained from peripheral blood. The source is a man aged 45-65 years with COVID-19, enrolled during active disease.

The J gene is TRBJ2-5, the V gene TRBV7-9; TRBD1 is a possible D gene (6 bases). Per the germline V gene, CDR1 is SEHNR and CDR2 is FQNEAQ (reference sequence). This CDR3 has 13 amino acids. Between the trimmed V and J ends, which lost 6 bases and 5 bases, there was a span of 13 bases. The DNA for the CDR3 is TGTGCCAGCAGTCACACTAGGGGGGAGACCCAGTACTTC. Translating gives CASSHTRGETQYF.

The chain combines TRBV30 with TRBJ1-1, with 9 positions matching TRBD1. The germline CDR1 and CDR2 sequences are GTSNPN and SVGIG (reference sequence). The ends lost 2 bases at V and 6 bases at J; junction bases unmatched: 10. The CDR3 is made up of 15 amino acids. CDR3 sequence reads: CAWSPPGQGSAEAFF. The CDR3 coding sequence is TGTGCCTGGAGTCCCCCGGGACAGGGTTCCGCTGAAGCTTTCTTT.

This clone came up a few times. V and J are TRBV7-2 and TRBJ1-6; the D is unclear. Trimming removed 6 bases from V and 5 bases from J, with 17 bases in between. The germline gives CDR1 SGHTA, CDR2 FQGNSA. This CDR3 region has 16 residues. The CDR3 protein is CASSLVGGRNNSPLHF. The CDR3 nucleotides are TGTGCCAGCAGTCTAGTTGGAGGACGGAATAATTCACCCCTCCACTTT.

The chain carries TRBV6-5 and TRBJ1-6; a weak D match, TRBD1 (6 bases). The CDR3 spans 12 residues. CDR1 MNHEY and CDR2 SVGAGI come from the germline V gene. Trimming cost V 6 bases and J 9 bases, with 9 bases left between them. The chain's CDR3 is CASSQQGSPLHF. The CDR3 DNA follows: TGTGCCAGCAGCCAACAGGGTTCACCCCTCCACTTT.

V and J are TRBV10-3 and TRBJ2-3, with D possibly TRBD2 on 5 matching bases. Per the germline V gene, CDR1 is ENHRY and CDR2 is SYGVKD. The CDR3 consists of 14 residues. The V and J ends lost 5 bases and 1 base respectively, with 10 bases between them. This CDR3 is CAISMGAGTDTQYF. CDR3 nucleotide sequence: TGTGCCATCAGTATGGGAGCAGGCACAGATACGCAGTATTTT.

The rearrangement joins TRBV10-3 to TRBJ1-1; 9 bases line up with TRBD1. Germline V gene data show CDR1 as ENHRY and CDR2 as SYGVKD. The CDR3 length is 14 residues. With 5 bases clipped from V and 1 base from J, the junction kept 2 bases outside the gene matches. CDR3 sequence reads: CAISSGQGNTEAFF. The CDR3 DNA is TGTGCCATCAGTTCGGGACAGGGGAACACTGAAGCTTTCTTT.

This clone has just a few counts. V is TRBV6-1 and J is TRBJ1-2; maybe TRBD1 (6 bases). The V gene lost 3 bases and the J gene lost 2 bases, with 13 bases spanning the gap. This CDR3 region has 15 residues. The germline CDR1 and CDR2 sequences are MNHNS and SASEGT. In DNA form, the CDR3 reads TGTGCCAGCAGTGACCTCGGACAGCCCAACTATGGCTACACCTTC. This encodes CASSDLGQPNYGYTF.

This chain joins TRBV2 and TRBJ1-2; TRBD1 matches at 7 bases. The V segment lost 4 bases and the J segment 4 bases; nucleotides outside the gene matches: 3. This CDR3 region has 13 residues. Per the germline V gene, CDR1 is SNHLY and CDR2 is FYNNEI. The CDR3: CASSVSGGYGYTF. In DNA, the CDR3 is TGTGCCAGCAGTGTTTCAGGGGGCTATGGCTACACCTTC.

V gene TRBV4-1 combines with J gene TRBJ2-1, with 12 bases that match TRBD2. Germline CDR1 and CDR2: MGHRA and YSYEKL. The CDR3 covers 15 residues. The J segment lost 5 bases and the V segment lost 5 bases, leaving 4 bases of the junction unmatched. CDR3 amino acids: CASSKTSGSHNEQFF. Written as DNA, the CDR3 is TGCGCCAGCAGCAAGACTAGCGGGAGCCACAATGAGCAGTTCTTC.

The gene calls are TRBV12-3 or TRBV12-4 and TRBJ2-7, with D possibly TRBD2 on 6 matching bases. The CDR3 sequence is 13 residues long. Trimming removed 10 bases at V and 6 bases at J, with 19 bases between. The CDR3 spells CAILQVGRSEQYF. The CDR3 DNA reads as TGTGCCATCCTGCAGGTAGGGAGGAGCGAGCAGTACTTC.

The CDR3 DNA sequence: TGTGCCAGCAGCCCCGGGGGACAGGCCTACGAGCAGTACTTC. Translated: CASSPGGQAYEQYF. This chain joins TRBV28 and TRBJ2-7, with 8 nucleotides matching TRBD1. Germline V gives CDR1 MDHEN, CDR2 SYDVKM. V dropped 6 bases and J dropped 2; count of bases not matched to a gene: 6. The CDR3 has 14 amino acids.